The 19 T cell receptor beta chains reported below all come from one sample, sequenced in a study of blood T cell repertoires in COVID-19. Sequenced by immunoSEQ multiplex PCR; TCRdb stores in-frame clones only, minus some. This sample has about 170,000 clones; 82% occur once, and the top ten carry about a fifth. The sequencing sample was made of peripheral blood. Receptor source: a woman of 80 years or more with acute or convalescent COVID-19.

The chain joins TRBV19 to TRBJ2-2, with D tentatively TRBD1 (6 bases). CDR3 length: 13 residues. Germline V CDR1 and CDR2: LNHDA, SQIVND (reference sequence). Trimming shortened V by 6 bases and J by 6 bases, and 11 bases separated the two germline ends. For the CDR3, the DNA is TGTGCCAGTAGATCGAGGGGGTCCGGGGAGCTGTTTTTT. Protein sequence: CASRSRGSGELFF. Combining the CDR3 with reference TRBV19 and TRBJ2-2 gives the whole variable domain DGGITQSPKYLFRKEGQNVTLSCEQNLNHDAMYWYRQDPGQGLRLIYYSQIVNDFQKGDIAEGYSVSREKKESFPLTVTSAQKNPTAFYLCASRSRGSGELFFGEGSRLTVL.

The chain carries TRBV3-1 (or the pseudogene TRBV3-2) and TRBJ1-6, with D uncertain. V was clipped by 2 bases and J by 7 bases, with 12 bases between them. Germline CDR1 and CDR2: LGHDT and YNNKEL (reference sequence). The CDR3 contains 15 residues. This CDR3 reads CASSQLMGGNSPLHF. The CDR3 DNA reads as TGTGCCAGCAGCCAATTGATGGGAGGAAATTCACCCCTCCACTTT.

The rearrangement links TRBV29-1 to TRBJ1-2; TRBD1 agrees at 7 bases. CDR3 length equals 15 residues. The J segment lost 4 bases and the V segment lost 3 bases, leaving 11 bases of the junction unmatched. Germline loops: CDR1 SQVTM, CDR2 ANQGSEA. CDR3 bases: TGCAGCGTTGATCGCCGGGACAGCGGACCCTATGGCTACACCTTC. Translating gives CSVDRRDSGPYGYTF.

In DNA form, the CDR3 reads TGTGCCTCCAAACTAGCGGGAGCGCGAGAGACCCAGTACTTC. Protein product: CASKLAGARETQYF. This chain uses TRBV28 with TRBJ2-5; 11 bases fit TRBD2. Germline loops: CDR1 MDHEN, CDR2 SYDVKM. V was pared by 11 bases and J by 4 bases, with 9 bases of the junction left unmatched. The CDR3 loop spans 14 amino acids. The whole variable domain, remainder taken from reference TRBV28 and TRBJ2-5, is DVKVTQSSRYLVKRTGEKVFLECVQDMDHENMFWYRQDPGLGLRLIYFSYDVKMKEKGDIPEGYSVSREKKERFSLILESASTNQTSMYLCASKLAGARETQYFGPGTRLLVL.

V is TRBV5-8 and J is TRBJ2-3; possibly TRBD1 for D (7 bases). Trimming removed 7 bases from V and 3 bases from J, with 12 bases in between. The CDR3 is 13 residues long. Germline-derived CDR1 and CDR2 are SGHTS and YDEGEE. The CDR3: CASRRGQTDTQYF. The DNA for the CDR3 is TGTGCCAGCCGGAGGGGGCAAACAGATACGCAGTATTTT.

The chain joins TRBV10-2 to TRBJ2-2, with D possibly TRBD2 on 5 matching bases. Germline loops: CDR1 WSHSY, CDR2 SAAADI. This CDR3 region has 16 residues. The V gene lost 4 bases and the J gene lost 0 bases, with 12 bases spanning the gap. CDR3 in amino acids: CASSVLAPANTGELFF. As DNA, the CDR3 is TGCGCCAGCAGTGTTCTAGCTCCGGCGAACACCGGGGAGCTGTTTTTT.

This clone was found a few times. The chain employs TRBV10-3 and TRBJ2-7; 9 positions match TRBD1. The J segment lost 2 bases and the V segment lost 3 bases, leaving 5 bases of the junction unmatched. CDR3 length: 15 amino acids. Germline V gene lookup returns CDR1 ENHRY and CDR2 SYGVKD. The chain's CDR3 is CAISDSGQGTYEQYF. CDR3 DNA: TGTGCCATCAGTGACTCGGGACAGGGTACCTACGAGCAGTACTTC.

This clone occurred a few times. CDR3 region: CASSLGGLAIYEQYF. In DNA, the CDR3 is TGCGCCAGCAGCTTGGGGGGACTAGCAATCTACGAGCAGTACTTC. This chain links TRBV5-1 with TRBJ2-7, with 9 positions matching TRBD2. This CDR3 comprises 15 residues. The V gene's germline CDR1 is SGHRS and CDR2 YFSETQ. Germline trimming cut 0 bases from V and 3 bases from J; bases unmatched to any gene: 4.

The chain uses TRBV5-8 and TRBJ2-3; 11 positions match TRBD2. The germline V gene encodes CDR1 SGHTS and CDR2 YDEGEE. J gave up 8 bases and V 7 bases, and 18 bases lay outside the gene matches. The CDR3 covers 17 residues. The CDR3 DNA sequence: TGTGCCAGCCTCGATTTAGCGGGAGGGCCGATTGAGGGTACGCAGTATTTT. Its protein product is CASLDLAGGPIEGTQYF. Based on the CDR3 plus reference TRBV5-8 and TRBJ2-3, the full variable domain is EAGVTQSPTHLIKTRGQQATLRCSPISGHTSVYWYQQALGLGLQFLLWYDEGEERNRGNFPPRFSGRQFPNYSSELNVNALELEDSALYLCASLDLAGGPIEGTQYFGPGTRLTVL.

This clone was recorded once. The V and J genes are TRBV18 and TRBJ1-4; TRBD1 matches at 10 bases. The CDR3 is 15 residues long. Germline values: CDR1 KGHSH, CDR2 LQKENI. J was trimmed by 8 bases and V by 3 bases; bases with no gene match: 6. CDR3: CASSPTGGEGEKLFF. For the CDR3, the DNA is TGTGCCAGCTCACCGACAGGGGGCGAAGGGGAAAAACTGTTTTTT.

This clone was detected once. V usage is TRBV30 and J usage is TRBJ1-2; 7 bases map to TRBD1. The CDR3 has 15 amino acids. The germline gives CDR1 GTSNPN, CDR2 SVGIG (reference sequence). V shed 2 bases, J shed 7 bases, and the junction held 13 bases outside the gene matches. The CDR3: CAWSPNRGQRFGYTF. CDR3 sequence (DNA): TGTGCCTGGAGTCCCAACAGGGGACAGCGGTTTGGCTACACCTTC.

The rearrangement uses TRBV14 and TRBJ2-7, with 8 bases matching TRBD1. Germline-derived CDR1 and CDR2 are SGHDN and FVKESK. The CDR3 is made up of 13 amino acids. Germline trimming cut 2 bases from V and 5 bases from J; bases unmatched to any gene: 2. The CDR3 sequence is CASSQNRGNEQYF. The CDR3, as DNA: TGTGCCAGCAGCCAAAACAGGGGGAACGAGCAGTACTTC. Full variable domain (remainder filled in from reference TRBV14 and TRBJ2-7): EAGVTQFPSHSVIEKGQTVTLRCDPISGHDNLYWYRRVMGKEIKFLLHFVKESKQDESGMPNNRFLAERTGGTYSTLKVQPAELEDSGVYFCASSQNRGNEQYFGPGTRLTVT.

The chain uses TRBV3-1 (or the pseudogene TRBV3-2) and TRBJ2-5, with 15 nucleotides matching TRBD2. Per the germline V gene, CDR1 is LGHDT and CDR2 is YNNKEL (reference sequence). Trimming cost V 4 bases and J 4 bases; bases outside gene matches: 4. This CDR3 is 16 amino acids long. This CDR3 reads CASSLRTSGRAETQYF. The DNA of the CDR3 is TGTGCCAGCAGCCTCAGGACTAGCGGGAGGGCAGAGACCCAGTACTTC.

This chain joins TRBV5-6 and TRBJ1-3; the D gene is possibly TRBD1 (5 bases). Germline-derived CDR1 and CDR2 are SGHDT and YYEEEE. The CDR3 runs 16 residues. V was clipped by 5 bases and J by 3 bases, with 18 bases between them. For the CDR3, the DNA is TGTGCCAGCAGTCTTGTTGGGCTGGGGCTTGGAAACACCATATATTTT. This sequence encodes CASSLVGLGLGNTIYF.

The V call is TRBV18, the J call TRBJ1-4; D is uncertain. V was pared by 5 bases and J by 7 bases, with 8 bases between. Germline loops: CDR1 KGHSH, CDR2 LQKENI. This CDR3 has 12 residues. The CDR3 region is CASSDTSEKLFF. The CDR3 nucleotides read TGTGCCAGCTCAGACACCTCTGAAAAACTGTTTTTT.

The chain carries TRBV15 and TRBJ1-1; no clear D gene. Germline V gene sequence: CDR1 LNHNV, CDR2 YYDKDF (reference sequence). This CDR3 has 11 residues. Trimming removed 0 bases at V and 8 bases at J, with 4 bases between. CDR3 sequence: CATSRDSEAFF. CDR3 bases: TGTGCCACCAGCAGAGATTCGGAAGCTTTCTTT.

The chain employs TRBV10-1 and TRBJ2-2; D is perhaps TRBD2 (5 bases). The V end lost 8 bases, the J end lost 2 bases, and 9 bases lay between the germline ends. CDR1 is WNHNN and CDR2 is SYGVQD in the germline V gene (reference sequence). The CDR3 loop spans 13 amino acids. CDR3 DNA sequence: TGCGCCAGCGGGAGTCGAAACACCGGGGAGCTGTTTTTT. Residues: CASGSRNTGELFF.

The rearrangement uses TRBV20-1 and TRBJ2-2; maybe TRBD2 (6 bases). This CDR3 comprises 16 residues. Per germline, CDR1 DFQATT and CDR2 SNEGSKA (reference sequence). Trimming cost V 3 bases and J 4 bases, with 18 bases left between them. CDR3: CSASQLARGLTGELFF. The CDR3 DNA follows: TGCAGTGCTAGTCAGCTGGCGAGGGGACTCACCGGGGAGCTGTTTTTT.

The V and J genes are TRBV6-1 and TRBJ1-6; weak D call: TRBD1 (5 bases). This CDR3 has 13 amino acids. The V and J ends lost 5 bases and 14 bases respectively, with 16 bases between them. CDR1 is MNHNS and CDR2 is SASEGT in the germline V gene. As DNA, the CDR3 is TGTGCCAGCAGTCCCCTTTTAGGGGAGGCCCTCCACTTT. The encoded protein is CASSPLLGEALHF.